This TCR beta chain originates from a study of T cell changes during pregnancy in multiple sclerosis. V dropped 6 bases and J dropped 5; count of bases not matched to a gene: 7. CDR3 length equals 13 residues. The germline V gene has CDR1 MNHEY and CDR2 SVGAGI. This table comes from immunoSEQ multiplex PCR, and its TCRdb copy is limited to in-frame clones, with some not included. The repertoire holds about 94,000 clones, with under 95% as singletons. This clone was seen many times. The chain uses TRBV6-5 and TRBJ2-7, with TRBD2 matching 7 bases. This specimen was peripheral blood, taken after pregnancy. This TCR was recovered from a female donor with multiple sclerosis, enrolled in a pregnancy study. The CDR3 DNA follows: TGTGCCAGCAGGTTGCGGGAGAGTAACGAGCAGTACTTC. As protein: CASRLRESNEQYF.